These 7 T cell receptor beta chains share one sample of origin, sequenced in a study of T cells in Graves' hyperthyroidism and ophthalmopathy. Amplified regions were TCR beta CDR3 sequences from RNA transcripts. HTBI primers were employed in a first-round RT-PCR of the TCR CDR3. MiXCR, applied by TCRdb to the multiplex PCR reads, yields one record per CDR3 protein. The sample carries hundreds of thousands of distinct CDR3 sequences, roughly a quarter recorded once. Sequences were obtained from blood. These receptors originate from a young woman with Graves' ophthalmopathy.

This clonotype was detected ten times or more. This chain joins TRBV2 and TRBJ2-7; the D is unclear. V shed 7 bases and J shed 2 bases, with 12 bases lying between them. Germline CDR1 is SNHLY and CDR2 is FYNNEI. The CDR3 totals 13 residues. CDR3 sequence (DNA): TGTGCCAGCATCCCCCCCTTCACCTACGAGCAGTACTTC. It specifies CASIPPFTYEQYF.

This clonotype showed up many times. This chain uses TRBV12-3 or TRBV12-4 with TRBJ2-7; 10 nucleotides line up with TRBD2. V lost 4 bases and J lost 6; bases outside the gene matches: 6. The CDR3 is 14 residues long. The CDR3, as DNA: TGTGCCAGCAGTTGGAGCGGGGGGGCGGGCGAGCAGTACTTC. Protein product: CASSWSGGAGEQYF.

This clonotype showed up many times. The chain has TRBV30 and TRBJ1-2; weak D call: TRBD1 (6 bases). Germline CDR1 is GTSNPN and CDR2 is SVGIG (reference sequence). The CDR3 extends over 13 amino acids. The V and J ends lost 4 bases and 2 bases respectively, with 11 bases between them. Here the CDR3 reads CAWNRGQNYGYTF. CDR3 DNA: TGTGCCTGGAACCGAGGACAGAACTATGGCTACACCTTC.

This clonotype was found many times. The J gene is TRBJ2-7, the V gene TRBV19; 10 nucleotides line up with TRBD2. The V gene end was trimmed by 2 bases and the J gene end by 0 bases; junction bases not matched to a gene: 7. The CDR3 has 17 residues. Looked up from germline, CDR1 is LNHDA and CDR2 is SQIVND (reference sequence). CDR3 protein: CASSIRLAGGLSYEQYF. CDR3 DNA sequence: TGTGCCAGTAGTATAAGGTTAGCGGGGGGCCTCTCCTACGAGCAGTACTTC.

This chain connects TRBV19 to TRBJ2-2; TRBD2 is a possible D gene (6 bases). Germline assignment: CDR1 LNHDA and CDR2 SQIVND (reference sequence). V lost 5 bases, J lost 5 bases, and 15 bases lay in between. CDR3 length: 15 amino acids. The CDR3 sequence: CASSPSVQVTGELFF. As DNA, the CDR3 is TGTGCCAGTAGTCCTAGCGTCCAAGTGACCGGGGAGCTGTTTTTT.

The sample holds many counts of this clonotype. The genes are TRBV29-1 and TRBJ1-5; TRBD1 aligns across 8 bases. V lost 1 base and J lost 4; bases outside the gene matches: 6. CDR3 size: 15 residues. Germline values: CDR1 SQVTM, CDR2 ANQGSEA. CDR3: CSVEVTGGGNQPQHF. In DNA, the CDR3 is TGCAGCGTTGAAGTAACAGGGGGGGGAAATCAGCCCCAGCATTTT.

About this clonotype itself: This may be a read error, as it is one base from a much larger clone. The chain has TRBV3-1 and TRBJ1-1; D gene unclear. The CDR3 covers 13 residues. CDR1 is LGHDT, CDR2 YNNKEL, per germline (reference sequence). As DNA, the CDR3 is TGTGCCAGCAGCCAAGATTGGAACACTGAAGCTTGCTTT. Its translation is CASSQDWNTEACF. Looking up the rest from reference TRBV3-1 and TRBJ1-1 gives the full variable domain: DTAVSQTPKYLVTQMGNDKSIKCEQNLGHDTMYWYKQDSKKFLKIMFSYNNKELIINETVPNRFSPKSPDKAHLNLHINSLELGDSAVYFCASSQDWNTEACFGQGTRLTVV.